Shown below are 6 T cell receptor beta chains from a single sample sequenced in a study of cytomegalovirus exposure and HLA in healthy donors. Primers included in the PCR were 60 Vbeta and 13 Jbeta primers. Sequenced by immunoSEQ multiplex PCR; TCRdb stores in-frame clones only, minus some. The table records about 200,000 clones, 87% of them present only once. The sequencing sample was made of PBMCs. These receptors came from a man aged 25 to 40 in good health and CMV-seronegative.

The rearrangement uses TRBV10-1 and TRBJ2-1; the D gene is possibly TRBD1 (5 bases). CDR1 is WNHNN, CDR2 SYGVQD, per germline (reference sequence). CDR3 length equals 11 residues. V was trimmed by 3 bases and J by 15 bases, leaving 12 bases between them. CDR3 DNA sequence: TGCGCCAGCAGTGAAACAGGAACCGTGTTCTTC. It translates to CASSETGTVFF.

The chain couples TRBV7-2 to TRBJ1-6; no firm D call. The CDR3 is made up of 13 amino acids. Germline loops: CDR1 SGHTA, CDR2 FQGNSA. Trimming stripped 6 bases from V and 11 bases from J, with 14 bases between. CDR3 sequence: CASRLTTRTPLHF. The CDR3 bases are TGTGCCAGCAGACTGACAACACGGACACCCCTCCACTTT.

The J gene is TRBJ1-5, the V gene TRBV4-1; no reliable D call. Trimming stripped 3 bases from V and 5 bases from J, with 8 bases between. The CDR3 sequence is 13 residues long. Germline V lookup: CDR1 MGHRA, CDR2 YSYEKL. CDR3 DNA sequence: TGCGCCAGCAGCCAGTCGAGGGATCAGCCCCAGCATTTT. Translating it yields CASSQSRDQPQHF.

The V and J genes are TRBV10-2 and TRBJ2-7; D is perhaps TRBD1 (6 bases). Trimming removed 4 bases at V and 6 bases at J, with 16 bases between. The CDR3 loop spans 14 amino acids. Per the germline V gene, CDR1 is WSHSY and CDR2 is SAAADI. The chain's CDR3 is CASSVWDTAGEQYF. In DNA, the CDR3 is TGCGCCAGCAGTGTTTGGGACACGGCCGGCGAGCAGTACTTC.

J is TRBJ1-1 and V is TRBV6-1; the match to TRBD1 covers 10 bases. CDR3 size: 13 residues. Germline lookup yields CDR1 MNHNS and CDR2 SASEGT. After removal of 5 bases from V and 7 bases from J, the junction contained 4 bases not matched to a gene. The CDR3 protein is CASSFDRGREAFF. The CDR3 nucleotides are TGTGCCAGCAGTTTCGACAGGGGGCGTGAAGCTTTCTTT.

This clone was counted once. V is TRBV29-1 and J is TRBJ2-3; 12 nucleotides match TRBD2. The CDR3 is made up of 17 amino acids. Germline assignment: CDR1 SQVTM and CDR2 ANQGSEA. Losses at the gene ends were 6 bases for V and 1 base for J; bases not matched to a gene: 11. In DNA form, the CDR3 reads TGCAGCGTACACCCCTTCTGGACTAGCGGGGGCACAGATACGCAGTATTTT. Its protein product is CSVHPFWTSGGTDTQYF.